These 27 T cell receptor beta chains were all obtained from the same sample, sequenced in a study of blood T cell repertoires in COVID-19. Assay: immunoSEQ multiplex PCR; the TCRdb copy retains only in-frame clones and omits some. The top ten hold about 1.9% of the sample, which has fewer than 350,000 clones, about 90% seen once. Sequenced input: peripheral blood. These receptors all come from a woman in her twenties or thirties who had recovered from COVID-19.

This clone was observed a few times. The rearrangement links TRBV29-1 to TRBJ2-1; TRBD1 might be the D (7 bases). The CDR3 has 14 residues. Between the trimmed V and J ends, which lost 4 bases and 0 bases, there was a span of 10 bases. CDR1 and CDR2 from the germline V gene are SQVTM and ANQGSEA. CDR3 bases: TGCAGCGTTGCAGGGGGAGGCTCCTACAATGAGCAGTTCTTC. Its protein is CSVAGGGSYNEQFF.

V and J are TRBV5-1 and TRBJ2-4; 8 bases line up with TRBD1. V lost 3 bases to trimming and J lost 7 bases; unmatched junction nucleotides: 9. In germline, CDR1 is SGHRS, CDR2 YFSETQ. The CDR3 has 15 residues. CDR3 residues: CASSSTGVVGNIQYF. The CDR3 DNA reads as TGCGCCAGCAGCTCGACAGGGGTGGTAGGGAACATTCAGTACTTC.

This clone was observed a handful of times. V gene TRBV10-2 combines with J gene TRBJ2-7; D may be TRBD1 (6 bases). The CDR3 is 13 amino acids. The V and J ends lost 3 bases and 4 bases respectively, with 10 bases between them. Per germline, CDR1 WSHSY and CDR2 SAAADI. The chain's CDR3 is CASSEDRRYEQYF. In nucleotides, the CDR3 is TGCGCCAGCAGTGAAGACAGGCGGTACGAGCAGTACTTC.

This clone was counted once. For the CDR3, the DNA is TGTGCCAGCAGTTTATTGGGACAGGGGGCTGAAGCTTTCTTT. The encoded protein is CASSLLGQGAEAFF. The V call is TRBV27, the J call TRBJ1-1; 11 nucleotides agree with TRBD1. The V gene end was trimmed by 1 base and the J gene end by 6 bases; junction bases not matched to a gene: 1. CDR3 length: 14 amino acids. Germline CDR1 reads MNHEY; CDR2 reads SMNVEV (reference sequence).

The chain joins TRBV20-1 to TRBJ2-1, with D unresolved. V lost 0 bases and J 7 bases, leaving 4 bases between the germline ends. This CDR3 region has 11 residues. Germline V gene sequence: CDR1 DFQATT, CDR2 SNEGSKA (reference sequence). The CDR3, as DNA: TGCAGTGCTAGAGATCTTAATGAGCAGTTCTTC. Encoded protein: CSARDLNEQFF.

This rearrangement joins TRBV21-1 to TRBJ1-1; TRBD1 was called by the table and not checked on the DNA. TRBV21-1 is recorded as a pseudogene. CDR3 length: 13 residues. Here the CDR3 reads CASKVFRDSEAFF. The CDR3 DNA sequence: TGTGCCAGCAAAGTATTTAGGGACAGTGAAGCTTTCTTT.

The CDR3 DNA reads TGTGCCAGCAGCTTGGACGGGAGGGGCAATGAGCAGTTCTTC. It is translated as CASSLDGRGNEQFF. The chain has TRBV5-4 and TRBJ2-1; 8 bases agree with TRBD2. Germline V lookup: CDR1 SGHNT, CDR2 YYREEE (reference sequence). The CDR3 spans 14 residues. V lost 0 bases and J lost 6; bases outside the gene matches: 2. Variable domain in full (rest from reference TRBV5-4 and TRBJ2-1): ETGVTQSPTHLIKTRGQQVTLRCSSQSGHNTVSWYQQALGQGPQFIFQYYREEENGRGNFPPRFSGLQFPNYSSELNVNALELDDSALYLCASSLDGRGNEQFFGPGTRLTVL.

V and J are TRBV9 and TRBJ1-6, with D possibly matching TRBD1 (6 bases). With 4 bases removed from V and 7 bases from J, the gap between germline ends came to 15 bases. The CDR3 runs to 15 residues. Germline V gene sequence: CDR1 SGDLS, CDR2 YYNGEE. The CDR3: CASSPFPGQNSPLHF. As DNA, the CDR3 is TGTGCCAGCAGCCCCTTTCCGGGACAAAATTCACCCCTCCACTTT.

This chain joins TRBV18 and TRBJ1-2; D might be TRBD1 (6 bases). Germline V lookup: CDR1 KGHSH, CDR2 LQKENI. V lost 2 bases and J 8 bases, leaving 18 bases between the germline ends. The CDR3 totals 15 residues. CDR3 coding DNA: TGTGCCAGCTCACCAATATTTAAACAGGGCGGAGGCTACACCTTC. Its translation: CASSPIFKQGGGYTF.

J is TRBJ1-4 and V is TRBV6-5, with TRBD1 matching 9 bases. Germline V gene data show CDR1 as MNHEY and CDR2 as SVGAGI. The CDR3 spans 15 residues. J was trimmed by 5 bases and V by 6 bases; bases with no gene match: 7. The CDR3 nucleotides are TGTGCCAGCAGCACCTTTGGGACAGGGAATGAAAAACTGTTTTTT. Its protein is CASSTFGTGNEKLFF.

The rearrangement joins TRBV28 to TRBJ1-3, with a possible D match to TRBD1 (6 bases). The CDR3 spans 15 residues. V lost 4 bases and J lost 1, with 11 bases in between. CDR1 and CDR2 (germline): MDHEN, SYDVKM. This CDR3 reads CASSSTGSSGNTIYF. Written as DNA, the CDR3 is TGTGCCAGCAGTTCCACAGGGTCTTCTGGAAACACCATATATTTT.

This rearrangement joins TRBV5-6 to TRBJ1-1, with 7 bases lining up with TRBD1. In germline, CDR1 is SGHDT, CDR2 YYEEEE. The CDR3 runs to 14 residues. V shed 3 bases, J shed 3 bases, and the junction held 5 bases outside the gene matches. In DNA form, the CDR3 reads TGTGCCAGCAGCTCGACAGGGAAGCACACTGAAGCTTTCTTT. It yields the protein CASSSTGKHTEAFF.

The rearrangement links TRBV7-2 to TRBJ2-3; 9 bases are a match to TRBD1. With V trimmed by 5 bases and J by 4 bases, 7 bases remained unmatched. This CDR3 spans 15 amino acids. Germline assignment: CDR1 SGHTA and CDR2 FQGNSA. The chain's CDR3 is CASSLGQGKADTQYF. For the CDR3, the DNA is TGTGCCAGCAGCCTCGGACAGGGGAAAGCAGATACGCAGTATTTT.

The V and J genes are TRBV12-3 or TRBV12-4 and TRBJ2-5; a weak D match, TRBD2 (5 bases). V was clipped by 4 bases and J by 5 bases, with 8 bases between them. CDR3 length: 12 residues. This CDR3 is CASSWERETQYF. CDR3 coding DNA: TGTGCCAGCAGTTGGGAGCGTGAGACCCAGTACTTC.

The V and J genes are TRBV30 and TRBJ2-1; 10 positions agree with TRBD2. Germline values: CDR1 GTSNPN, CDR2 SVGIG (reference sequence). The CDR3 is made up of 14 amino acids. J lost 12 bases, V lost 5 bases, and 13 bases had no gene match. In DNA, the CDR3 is TGTGCCTGGGATGTGGCTAGCGGGGGCCCTTTGCAGTTCTTC. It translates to CAWDVASGGPLQFF.

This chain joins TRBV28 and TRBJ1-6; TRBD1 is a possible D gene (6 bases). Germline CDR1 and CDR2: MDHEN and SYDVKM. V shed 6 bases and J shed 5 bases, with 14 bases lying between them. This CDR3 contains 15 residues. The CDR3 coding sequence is TGTGCCAGCAGGTCCGGACAGCTGAATAATTCACCCCTCCACTTT. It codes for CASRSGQLNNSPLHF.

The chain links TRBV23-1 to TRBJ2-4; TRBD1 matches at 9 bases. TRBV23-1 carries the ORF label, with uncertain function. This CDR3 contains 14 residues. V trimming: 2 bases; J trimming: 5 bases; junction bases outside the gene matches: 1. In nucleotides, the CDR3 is TGCGCCAGCAGTCAAGGGACAGGGCAAAACATTCAGTACTTC. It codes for CASSQGTGQNIQYF.

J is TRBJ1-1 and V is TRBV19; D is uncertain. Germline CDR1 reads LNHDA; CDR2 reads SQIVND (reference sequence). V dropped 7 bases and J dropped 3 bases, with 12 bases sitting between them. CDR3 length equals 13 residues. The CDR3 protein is CASMRMGDTEAFF. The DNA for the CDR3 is TGTGCCAGTATGCGAATGGGCGACACTGAAGCTTTCTTT.

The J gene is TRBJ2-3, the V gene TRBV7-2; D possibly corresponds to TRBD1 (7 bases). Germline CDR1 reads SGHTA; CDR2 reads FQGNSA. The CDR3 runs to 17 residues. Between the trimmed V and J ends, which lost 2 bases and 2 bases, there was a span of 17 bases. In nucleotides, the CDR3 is TGTGCCAGCAGCTTAAAGGGGGCGGGGTTGAACACAGATACGCAGTATTTT. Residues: CASSLKGAGLNTDTQYF.

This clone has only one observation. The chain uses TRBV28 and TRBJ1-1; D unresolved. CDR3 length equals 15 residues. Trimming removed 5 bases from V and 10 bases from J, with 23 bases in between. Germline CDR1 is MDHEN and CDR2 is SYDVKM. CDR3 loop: CASSPFMRAVGAAFF. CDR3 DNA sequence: TGTGCCAGCAGTCCCTTCATGCGGGCGGTGGGTGCAGCTTTCTTT.

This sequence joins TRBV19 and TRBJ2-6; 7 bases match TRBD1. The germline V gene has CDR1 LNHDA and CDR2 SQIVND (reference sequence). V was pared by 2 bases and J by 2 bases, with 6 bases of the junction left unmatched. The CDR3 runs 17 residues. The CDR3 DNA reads TGTGCCAGTAGTATACACAACAGGGGAGCTGGGGCCAACGTCCTGACTTTC. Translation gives CASSIHNRGAGANVLTF. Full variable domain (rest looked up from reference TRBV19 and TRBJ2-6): DGGITQSPKYLFRKEGQNVTLSCEQNLNHDAMYWYRQDPGQGLRLIYYSQIVNDFQKGDIAEGYSVSREKKESFPLTVTSAQKNPTAFYLCASSIHNRGAGANVLTFGAGSRLTVL.

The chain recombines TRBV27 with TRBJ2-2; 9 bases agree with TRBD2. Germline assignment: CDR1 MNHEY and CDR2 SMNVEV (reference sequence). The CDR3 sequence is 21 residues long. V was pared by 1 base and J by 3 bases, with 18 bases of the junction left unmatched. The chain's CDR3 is CASSLYAPRTAGGGDTGELFF. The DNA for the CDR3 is TGTGCCAGCAGTTTATACGCCCCCCGGACAGCGGGGGGTGGGGACACCGGGGAGCTGTTTTTT.

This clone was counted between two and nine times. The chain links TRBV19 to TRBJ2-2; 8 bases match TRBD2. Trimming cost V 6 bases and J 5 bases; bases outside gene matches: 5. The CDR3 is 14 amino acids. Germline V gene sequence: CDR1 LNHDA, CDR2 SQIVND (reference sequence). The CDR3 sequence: CASRNGGGTGELFF. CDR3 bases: TGTGCCAGTAGGAACGGGGGGGGAACCGGGGAGCTGTTTTTT.

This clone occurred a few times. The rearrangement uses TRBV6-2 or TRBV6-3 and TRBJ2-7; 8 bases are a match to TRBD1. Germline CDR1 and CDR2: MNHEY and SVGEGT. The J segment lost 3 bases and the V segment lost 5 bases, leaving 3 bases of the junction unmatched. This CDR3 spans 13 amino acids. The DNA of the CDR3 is TGTGCCAGCAGTGTCACAGGGGGCTACGAGCAGTACTTC. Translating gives CASSVTGGYEQYF.

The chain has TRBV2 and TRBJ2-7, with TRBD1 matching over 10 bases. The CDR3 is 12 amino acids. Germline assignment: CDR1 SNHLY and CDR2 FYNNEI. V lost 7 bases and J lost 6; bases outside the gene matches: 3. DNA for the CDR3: TGTGCCAGCAAAGGACAGGGGGGCGAGCAGTACTTC. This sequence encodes CASKGQGGEQYF.

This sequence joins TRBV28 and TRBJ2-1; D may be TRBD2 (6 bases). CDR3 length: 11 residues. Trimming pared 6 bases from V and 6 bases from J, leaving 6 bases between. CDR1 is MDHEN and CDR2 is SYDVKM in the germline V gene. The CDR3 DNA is TGTGCCAGCAGGGGACTCAATGAGCAGTTCTTC. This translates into CASRGLNEQFF.

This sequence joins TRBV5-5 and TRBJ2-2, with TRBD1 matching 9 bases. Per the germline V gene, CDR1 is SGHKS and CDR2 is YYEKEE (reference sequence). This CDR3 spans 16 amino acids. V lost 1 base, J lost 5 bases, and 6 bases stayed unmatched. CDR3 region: CASSLNRGRGTGELFF. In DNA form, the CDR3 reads TGTGCCAGCAGCTTGAACAGGGGGCGAGGTACCGGGGAGCTGTTTTTT.